The T cell receptor beta chain described here comes from a study of control samples from healthy donors and cancer patients. Assay: immunoSEQ multiplex PCR; the TCRdb copy retains only in-frame clones and omits some. The sample includes just over 150,000 clones, 94% seen only once; the top ten take more than 8%. J lost 5 bases, V lost 3 bases, and 11 bases had no gene match. CDR3 length: 17 amino acids. Germline CDR1 is KGHSH and CDR2 is LQKENI. The sample consisted of blood. The clonotype comes from a woman between 40 and 55 years old in good health. This chain connects TRBV18 to TRBJ1-4; TRBD1 agrees at 8 bases. In DNA, the CDR3 is TGTGCCAGCTCACCCGGACCGAGACAGGGGTTGAATGAAAAACTGTTTTTT. Translated: CASSPGPRQGLNEKLFF.